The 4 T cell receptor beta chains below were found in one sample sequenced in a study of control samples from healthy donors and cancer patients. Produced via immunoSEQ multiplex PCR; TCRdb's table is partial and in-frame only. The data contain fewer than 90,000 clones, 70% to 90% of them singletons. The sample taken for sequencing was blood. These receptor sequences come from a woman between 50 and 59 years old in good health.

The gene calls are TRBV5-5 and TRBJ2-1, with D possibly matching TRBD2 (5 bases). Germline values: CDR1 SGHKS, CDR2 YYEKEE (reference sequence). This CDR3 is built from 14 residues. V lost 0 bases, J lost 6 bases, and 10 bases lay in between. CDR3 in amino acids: CASSLAGSLNEQFF. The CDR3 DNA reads TGTGCCAGCAGCTTGGCGGGGAGCCTCAATGAGCAGTTCTTC.

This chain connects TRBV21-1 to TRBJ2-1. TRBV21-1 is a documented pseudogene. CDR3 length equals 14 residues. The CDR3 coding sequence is TGTGCCAGCAGAACTTGGGGGAAACACAATGAGCAGTTCTTC. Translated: CASRTWGKHNEQFF.

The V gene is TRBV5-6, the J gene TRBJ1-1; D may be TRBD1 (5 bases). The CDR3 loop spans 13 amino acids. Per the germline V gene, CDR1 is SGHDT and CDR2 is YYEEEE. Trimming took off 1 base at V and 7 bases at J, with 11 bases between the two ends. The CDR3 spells CASSLNRRFEAFF. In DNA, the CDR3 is TGTGCCAGCAGCTTGAACAGGCGCTTTGAAGCTTTCTTT.

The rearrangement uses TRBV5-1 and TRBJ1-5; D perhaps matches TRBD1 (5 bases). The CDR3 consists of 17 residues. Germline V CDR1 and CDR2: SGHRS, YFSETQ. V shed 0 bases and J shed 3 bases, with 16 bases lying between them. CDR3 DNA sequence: TGCGCCAGCAGCTTGGCCCCTGCCGGGGGGAACAATCAGCCCCAGCATTTT. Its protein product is CASSLAPAGGNNQPQHF.